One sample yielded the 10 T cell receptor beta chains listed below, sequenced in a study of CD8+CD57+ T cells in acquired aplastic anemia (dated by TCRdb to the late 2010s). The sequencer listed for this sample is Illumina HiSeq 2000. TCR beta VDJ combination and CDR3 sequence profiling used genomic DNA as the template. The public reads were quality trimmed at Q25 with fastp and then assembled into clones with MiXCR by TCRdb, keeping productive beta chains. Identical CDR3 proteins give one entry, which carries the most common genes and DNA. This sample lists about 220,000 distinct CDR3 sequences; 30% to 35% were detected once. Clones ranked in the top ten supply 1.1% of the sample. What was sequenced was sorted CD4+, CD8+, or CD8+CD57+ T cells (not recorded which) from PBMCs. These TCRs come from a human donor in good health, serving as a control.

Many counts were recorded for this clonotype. The CDR3 bases are TGTGCCAGCAGCGCGGGGCCCGGGAATCCGTACTTC. Its translation is CASSAGPGNPYF. V and J are TRBV7-9 and TRBJ2-7; maybe TRBD2 (6 bases). CDR1 SEHNR and CDR2 FQNEAQ come from the germline V gene (reference sequence). CDR3 size: 12 residues. V lost 5 bases and J lost 12, with 17 bases in between.

In DNA, the CDR3 is TGTGCCAGCACTCTCAGTGGGAGAGGTACAGATACGCAGTATTTT. Translated: CASTLSGRGTDTQYF. This chain links TRBV2 with TRBJ2-3; D may be TRBD2 (5 bases). Looked up from germline, CDR1 is SNHLY and CDR2 is FYNNEI. The CDR3 runs 15 residues. Trimming shortened V by 7 bases and J by 3 bases, and 17 bases separated the two germline ends.

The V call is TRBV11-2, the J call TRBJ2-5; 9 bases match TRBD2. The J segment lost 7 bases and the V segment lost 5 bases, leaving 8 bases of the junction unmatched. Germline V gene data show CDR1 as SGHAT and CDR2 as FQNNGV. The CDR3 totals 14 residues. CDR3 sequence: CASSKIAGARTQYF. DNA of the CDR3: TGTGCCAGCAGCAAGATAGCGGGAGCCCGGACCCAGTACTTC.

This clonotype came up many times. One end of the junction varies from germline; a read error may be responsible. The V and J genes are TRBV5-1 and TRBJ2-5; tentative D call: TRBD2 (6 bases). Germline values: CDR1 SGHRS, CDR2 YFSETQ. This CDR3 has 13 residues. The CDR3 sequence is CASGGQPREAQYF. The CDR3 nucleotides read TGCGCCAGCGGAGGGCAGCCAAGAGAGGCCCAGTACTTC.

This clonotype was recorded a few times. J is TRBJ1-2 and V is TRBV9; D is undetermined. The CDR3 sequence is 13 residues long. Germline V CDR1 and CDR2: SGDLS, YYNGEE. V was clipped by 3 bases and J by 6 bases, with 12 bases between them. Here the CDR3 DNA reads TGTGCCAGCAGCGCCCTGGAGGTTAATGGCTACACCTTC. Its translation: CASSALEVNGYTF.

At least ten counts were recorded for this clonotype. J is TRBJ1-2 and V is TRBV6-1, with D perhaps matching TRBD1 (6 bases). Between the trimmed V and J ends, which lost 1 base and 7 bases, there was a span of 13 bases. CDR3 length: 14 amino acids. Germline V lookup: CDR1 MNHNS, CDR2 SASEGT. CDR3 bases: TGTGCCAGCAGTGAAGTGGGGACACTCAGTGGCTACACCTTC. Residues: CASSEVGTLSGYTF.

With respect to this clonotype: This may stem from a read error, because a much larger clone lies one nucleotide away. The DNA for the CDR3 is TGTGCCAGCAGCTTTGGATCTGGAAGCACCATATATTTT. Amino acid sequence: CASSFGSGSTIYF. V and J are TRBV7-8 and TRBJ1-3, with no clear D. Germline CDR1 and CDR2: SGHVS and FQNEAQ. The CDR3 has 13 residues. The full variable domain, rest sourced from reference TRBV7-8 and TRBJ1-3, is GAGVSQSPRYKVAKRGQDVALRCDPISGHVSLFWYQQALGQGPEFLTYFQNEAQLDKSGLPSDRFFAERPEGSVSTLKIQRTQQEDSAVYLCASSFGSGSTIYFGEGSWLTVV.

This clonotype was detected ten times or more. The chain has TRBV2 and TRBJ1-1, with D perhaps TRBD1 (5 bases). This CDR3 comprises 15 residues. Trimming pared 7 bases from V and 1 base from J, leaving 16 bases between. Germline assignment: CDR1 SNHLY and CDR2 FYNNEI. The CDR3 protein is CASNPGTGGNTEAFF. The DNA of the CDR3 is TGTGCCAGCAATCCAGGGACCGGAGGGAACACTGAAGCTTTCTTT. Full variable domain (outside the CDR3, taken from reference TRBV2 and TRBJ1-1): EPEVTQTPSHQVTQMGQEVILRCVPISNHLYFYWYRQILGQKVEFLVSFYNNEISEKSEIFDDQFSVERPDGSNFTLKIRSTKLEDSAMYFCASNPGTGGNTEAFFGQGTRLTVV.

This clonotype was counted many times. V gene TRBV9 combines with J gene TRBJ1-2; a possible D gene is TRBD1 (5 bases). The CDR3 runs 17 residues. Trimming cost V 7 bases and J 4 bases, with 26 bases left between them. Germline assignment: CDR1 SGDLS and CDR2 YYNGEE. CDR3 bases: TGTGCCAGCGGGGACTCGACCGGGACGGAATCAAGCTATGGCTACACCTTC. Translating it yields CASGDSTGTESSYGYTF.

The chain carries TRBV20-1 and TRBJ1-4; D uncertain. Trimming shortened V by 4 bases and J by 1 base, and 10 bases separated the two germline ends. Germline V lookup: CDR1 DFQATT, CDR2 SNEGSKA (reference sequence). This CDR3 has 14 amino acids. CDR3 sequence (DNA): TGCAGTGCTAAGTCCCCCGGAACTAATGAAAAACTGTTTTTT. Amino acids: CSAKSPGTNEKLFF.